This entry lists 15 T cell receptor beta chains sequenced from one sample in a study of preoperative IRX-2 immunotherapy in early breast cancer. Assay used: immunoSEQ multiplex PCR; TCRdb lists only in-frame clones, some missing. The sample gives approximately 11,000 clones, over 80% of which show up once; around 5.9% is in the top ten. Treatment indicated: preoperative locoregional IRX-2 cytokine immunotherapy. The input for sequencing was lymph node tissue, taken before IRX-2 immunotherapy. These receptors came from a human donor with breast cancer.

The chain carries TRBV14 and TRBJ2-1, with D hard to call. Germline values: CDR1 SGHDN, CDR2 FVKESK. Trimming pared 4 bases from V and 1 base from J, leaving 11 bases between. The CDR3 runs 15 residues. In DNA form, the CDR3 reads TGTGCCAGCAGCCCACTCAGCGCATCCTACAATGAGCAGTTCTTC. It yields the protein CASSPLSASYNEQFF.

This sequence joins TRBV6-8 and TRBJ2-5; maybe TRBD2 (6 bases). The V end lost 0 bases, the J end lost 5 bases, and 16 bases lay between the germline ends. The V gene's germline CDR1 is MNHGY and CDR2 SAAAGT. CDR3 length: 16 residues. The CDR3 DNA reads as TGTGCCAGCAGTTACTCGGTGGGGCTAGCGAACGAGACCCAGTACTTC. Translation: CASSYSVGLANETQYF.

This clone was observed once. The chain employs TRBV5-1 and TRBJ2-4; tentatively, D is TRBD2 (5 bases). This CDR3 is built from 14 residues. Germline V gene sequence: CDR1 SGHRS, CDR2 YFSETQ. The V end lost 5 bases, the J end lost 1 base, and 10 bases lay between the germline ends. CDR3: CASSPRGAKNIQYF. DNA for the CDR3: TGCGCCAGCAGTCCGCGAGGGGCCAAAAACATTCAGTACTTC. The full variable domain, rest sourced from reference TRBV5-1 and TRBJ2-4, is KAGVTQTPRYLIKTRGQQVTLSCSPISGHRSVSWYQQTPGQGLQFLFEYFSETQRNKGNFPGRFSGRQFSNSRSEMNVSTLELGDSALYLCASSPRGAKNIQYFGAGTRLSVL.

The chain couples TRBV7-7 to TRBJ1-2, with TRBD1 identical over 9 bases. Losses at the gene ends were 5 bases for V and 5 bases for J; bases not matched to a gene: 9. CDR1 is SSHAT and CDR2 is FNYEAQ in the germline V gene (reference sequence). The CDR3 spans 15 residues. The CDR3 DNA reads TGTGCCAGCAGCCCAGACAGGGGGGGGAAGTATGGCTACACCTTC. Its translation is CASSPDRGGKYGYTF.

The chain carries TRBV6-8 and TRBJ1-2; possible D gene TRBD1, 6 bases. The CDR3 contains 15 residues. Germline V gene data show CDR1 as MNHGY and CDR2 as SAAAGT. Trimming shortened V by 9 bases and J by 5 bases, and 22 bases separated the two germline ends. Written as DNA, the CDR3 is TGTGCCAGTCATCCCAGTGGGGGACACAGTTATGGCTACACCTTC. Amino acid sequence: CASHPSGGHSYGYTF.

The chain has TRBV10-2 and TRBJ2-7, with D perhaps matching TRBD1 (5 bases). V dropped 8 bases and J dropped 2 bases, with 10 bases sitting between them. The CDR3 is 12 amino acids. Germline CDR1 WSHSY, CDR2 SAAADI. CDR3 residues: CASGQRAYEQYF. The CDR3 DNA is TGCGCCAGCGGACAACGTGCCTACGAGCAGTACTTC.

The chain employs TRBV5-1 and TRBJ1-1; D is unresolved. Germline V gives CDR1 SGHRS, CDR2 YFSETQ. This CDR3 comprises 14 residues. The V end was cut by 2 bases, the J end by 2 bases, with 10 bases between. The CDR3 protein is CASSFVGYNTEAFF. CDR3 DNA sequence: TGCGCCAGCAGCTTCGTAGGGTATAACACTGAAGCTTTCTTT.

The table lists this clone with a count of one. The CDR3 reads CASSTDRVISNEQFF. CDR3 in DNA: TGCGCCAGCAGCACGGACAGGGTTATCAGCAATGAGCAGTTCTTC. The chain joins TRBV5-1 to TRBJ2-1; TRBD1 agrees at 8 bases. CDR3 size: 15 residues. Trimming took 4 bases from V and 6 from J; bases not matched to a gene: 9. Germline loops: CDR1 SGHRS, CDR2 YFSETQ. Full variable domain (rest looked up from reference TRBV5-1 and TRBJ2-1): KAGVTQTPRYLIKTRGQQVTLSCSPISGHRSVSWYQQTPGQGLQFLFEYFSETQRNKGNFPGRFSGRQFSNSRSEMNVSTLELGDSALYLCASSTDRVISNEQFFGPGTRLTVL.

This clone was seen only a few times. The chain carries TRBV11-3 and TRBJ1-4, with D perhaps TRBD1 (6 bases). The germline V and J ends were trimmed by 5 bases and 10 bases, with 23 bases remaining between them. This CDR3 spans 16 amino acids. Germline CDR1 reads SGHNT; CDR2 reads YENEEA. The CDR3 DNA is TGTGCCAGCAGCCAAGTCTCAAGGGGGGTGGAGGGAAAACTGTTTTTT. It translates to CASSQVSRGVEGKLFF. Complete variable domain (other parts from reference TRBV11-3 and TRBJ1-4): EAGVVQSPRYKIIEKKQPVAFWCNPISGHNTLYWYLQNLGQGPELLIRYENEEAVDDSQLPKDRFSAERLKGVDSTLKIQPAELGDSAVYLCASSQVSRGVEGKLFFGSGTQLSVL.

The DNA for the CDR3 is TGTGCAAAGGAGAGCAATACCGGGGAGCTGTTTTTT. Residues: CAKESNTGELFF. The rearrangement links TRBV30 to TRBJ2-2; D ambiguous. Germline V CDR1 and CDR2: GTSNPN, SVGIG (reference sequence). The CDR3 sequence is 12 residues long.

The V gene is TRBV14, the J gene TRBJ2-7; 8 positions match TRBD2. This CDR3 has 14 residues. J lost 2 bases, V lost 2 bases, and 2 bases had no gene match. Germline CDR1 reads SGHDN; CDR2 reads FVKESK. This chain's CDR3 is CASSQPGRAYEQYF. The DNA of the CDR3 is TGTGCCAGCAGCCAACCCGGGAGGGCCTACGAGCAGTACTTC.

The chain recombines TRBV12-5 with TRBJ1-4; no clear D. The CDR3 loop spans 13 amino acids. Germline CDR1 is LGHNT and CDR2 is FRNRAP. CDR3 sequence: CASGVEGSEKLFF. As DNA, the CDR3 is TGTGCCAGCGGGGTCGAAGGCAGTGAAAAACTGTTTTTT.

The V gene is TRBV5-1, the J gene TRBJ2-7, with 7 bases aligning to TRBD1. The CDR3 consists of 16 residues. With 4 bases clipped from V and 2 bases from J, the junction kept 12 bases outside the gene matches. Germline V gene lookup returns CDR1 SGHRS and CDR2 YFSETQ. CDR3 in amino acids: CASSPQTGVQTYEQYF. The DNA for the CDR3 is TGCGCCAGCAGCCCCCAAACAGGGGTTCAAACCTACGAGCAGTACTTC.

The gene calls are TRBV19 and TRBJ1-2; 9 nucleotides line up with TRBD1. The V and J ends lost 9 bases and 5 bases, in that order; junction bases with no gene match: 13. The germline V gene has CDR1 LNHDA and CDR2 SQIVND (reference sequence). The CDR3 spans 15 residues. CDR3 nucleotide sequence: TGTGCCAGCCGCGCACAGGGGGCGACTGGTTATGGCTACACCTTC. It yields the protein CASRAQGATGYGYTF.

The chain is built from TRBV6-1 and TRBJ1-5, with D tentatively TRBD1 (6 bases). The CDR3 totals 16 residues. The germline CDR1 and CDR2 sequences are MNHNS and SASEGT. V gave up 0 bases and J gave up 7 bases, with 16 bases separating them. The CDR3 spells CASSEALQGLVQPQHF. The CDR3 DNA follows: TGTGCCAGCAGTGAAGCTCTTCAGGGGCTCGTGCAGCCCCAGCATTTT.